This T cell receptor beta chain was observed in a study of cytomegalovirus exposure and HLA in healthy donors. Study-level background: Approximately 85 million unique TCRs from HLA-typed donors made up an early data release.

This clone was recorded only once. Its antigen is unknown. A multiplex PCR was run with 60 Vbeta primers and 13 Jbeta primers. The assay was immunoSEQ multiplex PCR, and TCRdb's table has in-frame clones only and misses some. The sample includes 180,000 or so clones, about 77% of them seen just once. Study conclusions and caveats: Earlier analysis looked at TCR beta V segments, and most were productive about 87% or about 30% of the time.

Trimming removed 7 bases from V and 1 base from J; junction bases left unmatched: 3. This CDR3 has 14 residues. Germline V gene lookup returns CDR1 MGHDK and CDR2 SYGVNS. Material for sequencing was PBMCs. The V and J genes are TRBV25-1 and TRBJ1-1, with 10 bases matching TRBD1. The TCR sequence derives from a female donor in good health and CMV-seronegative. CDR3: CASIRTGGNTEAFF. The CDR3 DNA follows: TGTGCCAGCATACGGACAGGGGGGAACACTGAAGCTTTCTTT.